This T cell receptor (beta chain) was sequenced for a study of CXCR3-negative and CXCR3-positive naive CD8 T cells. Via 5' RACE with UMI labels, TRB cDNA libraries were prepared. No DNA is given; TCRdb re-called the 5' RACE reads and lists each CDR3 protein once. Here the sample table reports tens of thousands of distinct CDR3 sequences. Within the CD8+ T cell compartment, naive cells were CD45RO-CCR7+CD27+CD95-. The CDR3 totals 14 residues. Germline loops: CDR1 LGHNA, CDR2 YNFKEQ. By frequency, this clonotype registers medium-sized. This receptor was identified in a human donor in good health. Some clones in this sample may be carry-over from other donors' samples. Sequenced: naive CXCR3- CD8+ T cells from blood. The subset: CD45RO-CCR7+CD27+CD95- naive CD8+ T cells lacking CXCR3 (TNR3-). The chain is built from TRBV4-2 and TRBJ2-1; there is no DNA to check the TCRdb D call of TRBD1. CDR3 residues: CASTGPGENNEQFF.